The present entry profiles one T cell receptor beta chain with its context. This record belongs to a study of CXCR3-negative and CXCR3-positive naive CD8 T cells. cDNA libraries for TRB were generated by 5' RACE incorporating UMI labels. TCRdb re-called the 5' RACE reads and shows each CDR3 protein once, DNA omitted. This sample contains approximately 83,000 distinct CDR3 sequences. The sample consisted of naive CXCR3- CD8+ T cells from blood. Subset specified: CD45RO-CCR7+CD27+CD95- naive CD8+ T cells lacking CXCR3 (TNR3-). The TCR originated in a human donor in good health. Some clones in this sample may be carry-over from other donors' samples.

The CDR3 reads CASLEAGVLFF. The chain has TRBV5-1 and TRBJ2-2. The length of the CDR3 is 11 residues. Germline V gene data show CDR1 as SGHRS and CDR2 as YFSETQ.